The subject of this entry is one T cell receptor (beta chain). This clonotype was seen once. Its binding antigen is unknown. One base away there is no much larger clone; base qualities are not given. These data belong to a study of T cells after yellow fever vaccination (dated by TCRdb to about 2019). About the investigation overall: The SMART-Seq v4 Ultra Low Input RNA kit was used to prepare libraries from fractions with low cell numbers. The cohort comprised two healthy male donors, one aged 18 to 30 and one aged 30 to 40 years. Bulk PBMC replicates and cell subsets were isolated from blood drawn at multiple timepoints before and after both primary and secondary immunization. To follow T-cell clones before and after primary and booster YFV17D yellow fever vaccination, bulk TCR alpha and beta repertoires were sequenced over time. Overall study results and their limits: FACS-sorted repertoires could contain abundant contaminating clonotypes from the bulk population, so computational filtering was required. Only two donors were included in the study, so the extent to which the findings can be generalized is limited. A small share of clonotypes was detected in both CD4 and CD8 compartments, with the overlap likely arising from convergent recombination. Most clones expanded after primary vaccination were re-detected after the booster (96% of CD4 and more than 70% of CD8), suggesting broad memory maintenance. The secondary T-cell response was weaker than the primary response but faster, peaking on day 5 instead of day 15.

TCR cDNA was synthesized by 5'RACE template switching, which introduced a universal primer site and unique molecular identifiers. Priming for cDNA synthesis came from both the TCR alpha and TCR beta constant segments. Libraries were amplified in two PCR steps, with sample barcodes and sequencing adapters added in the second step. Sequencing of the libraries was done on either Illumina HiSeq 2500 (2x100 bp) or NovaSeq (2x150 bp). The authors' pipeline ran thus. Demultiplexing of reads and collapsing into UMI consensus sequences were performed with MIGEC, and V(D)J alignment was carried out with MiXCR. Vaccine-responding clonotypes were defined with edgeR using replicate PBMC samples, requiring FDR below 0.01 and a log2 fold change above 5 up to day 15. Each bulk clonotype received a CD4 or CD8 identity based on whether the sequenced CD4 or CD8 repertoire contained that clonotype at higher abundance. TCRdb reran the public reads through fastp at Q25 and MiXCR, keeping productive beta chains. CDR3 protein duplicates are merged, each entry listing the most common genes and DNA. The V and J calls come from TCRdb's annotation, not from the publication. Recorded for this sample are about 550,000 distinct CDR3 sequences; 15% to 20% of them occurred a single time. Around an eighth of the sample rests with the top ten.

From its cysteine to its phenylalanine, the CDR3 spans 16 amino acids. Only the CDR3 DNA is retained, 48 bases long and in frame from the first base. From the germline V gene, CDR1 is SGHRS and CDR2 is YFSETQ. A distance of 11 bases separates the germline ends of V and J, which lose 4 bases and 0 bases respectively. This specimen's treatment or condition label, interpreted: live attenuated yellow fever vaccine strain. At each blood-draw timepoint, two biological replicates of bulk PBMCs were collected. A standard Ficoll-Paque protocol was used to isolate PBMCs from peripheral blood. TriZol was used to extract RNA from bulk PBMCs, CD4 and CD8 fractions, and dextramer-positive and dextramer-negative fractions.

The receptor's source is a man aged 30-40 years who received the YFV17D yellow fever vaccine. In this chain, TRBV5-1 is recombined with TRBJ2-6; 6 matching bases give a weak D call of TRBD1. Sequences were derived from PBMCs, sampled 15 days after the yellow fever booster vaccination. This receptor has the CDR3 CASSPGHSSGANVLTF. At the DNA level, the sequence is TGCGCCAGCAGCCCGGGACATAGCTCTGGGGCCAACGTCCTGACTTTC.